This TCR beta chain was obtained from a study of T cells in Graves' hyperthyroidism and ophthalmopathy. PBMCs came from more than 9 ml fresh peripheral blood. V shed 4 bases and J shed 2 bases, with 8 bases lying between them. The length of the CDR3 is 13 residues. CDR1 and CDR2 (germline): SQVTM, ANQGSEA. In its sample, this clonotype was seen many times. There were TCR beta CDR3 regions amplified from RNA transcripts. Researchers ran a first-round RT-PCR on the TCR CDR3 using the HTBI primer set. One entry per CDR3 protein, called by TCRdb with MiXCR from the multiplex PCR reads. Of hundreds of thousands of distinct CDR3 sequences listed, about 38% were seen once; the top ten hold around 10%.

Sequencing was done on a sample of blood. The origin of this receptor is a man aged 18 to 29 with Graves' hyperthyroidism. V gene TRBV29-1 combines with J gene TRBJ1-4; D perhaps matches TRBD1 (6 bases). Here the CDR3 DNA reads TGCAGCGTTGTGGGGGCCACTAATGAAAAACTGTTTTTT. It specifies CSVVGATNEKLFF.